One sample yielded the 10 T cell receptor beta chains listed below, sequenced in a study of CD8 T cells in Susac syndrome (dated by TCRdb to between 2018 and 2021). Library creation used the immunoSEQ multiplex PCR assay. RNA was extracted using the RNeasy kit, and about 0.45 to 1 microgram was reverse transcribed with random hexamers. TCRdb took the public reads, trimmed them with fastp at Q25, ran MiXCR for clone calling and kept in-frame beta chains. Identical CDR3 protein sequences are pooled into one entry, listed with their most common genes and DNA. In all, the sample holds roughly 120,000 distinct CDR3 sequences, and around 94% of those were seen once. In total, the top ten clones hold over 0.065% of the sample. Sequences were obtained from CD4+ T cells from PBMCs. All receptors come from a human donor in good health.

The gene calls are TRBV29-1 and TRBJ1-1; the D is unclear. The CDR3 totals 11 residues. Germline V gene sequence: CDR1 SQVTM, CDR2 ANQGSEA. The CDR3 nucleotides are TGCAGTGCTCGTGGGTCCACTGAAGCTTTCTTT. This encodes CSARGSTEAFF. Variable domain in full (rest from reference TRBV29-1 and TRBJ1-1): SAVISQKPSRDICQRGTSLTIQCQVDSQVTMMFWYRQQPGQSLTLIATANQGSEATYESGFVIDKFPISRPNLTFSTLTVSNMSPEDSSIYLCSARGSTEAFFGQGTRLTVV.

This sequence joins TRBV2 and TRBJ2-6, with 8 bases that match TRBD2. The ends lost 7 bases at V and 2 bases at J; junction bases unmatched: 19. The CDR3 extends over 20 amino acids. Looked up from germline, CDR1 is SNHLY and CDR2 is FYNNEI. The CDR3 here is CASIKTLTGLVFAGANVLTF. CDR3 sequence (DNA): TGTGCCAGCATCAAAACCCTAACGGGACTAGTCTTCGCTGGGGCCAACGTCCTGACTTTC.

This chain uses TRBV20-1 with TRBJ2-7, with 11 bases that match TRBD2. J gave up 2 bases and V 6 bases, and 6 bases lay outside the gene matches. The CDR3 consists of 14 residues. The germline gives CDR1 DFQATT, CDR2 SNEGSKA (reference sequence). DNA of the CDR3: TGCAGTGCCCCCCTGACTAGCGGGACCTACGAGCAGTACTTC. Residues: CSAPLTSGTYEQYF.

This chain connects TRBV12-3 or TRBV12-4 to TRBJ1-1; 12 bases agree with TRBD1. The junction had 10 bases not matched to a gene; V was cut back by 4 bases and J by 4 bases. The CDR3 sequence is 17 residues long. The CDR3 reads CASSSPGQGARGTEAFF. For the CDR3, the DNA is TGTGCCAGCAGTTCCCCGGGACAGGGGGCTAGGGGCACTGAAGCTTTCTTT.

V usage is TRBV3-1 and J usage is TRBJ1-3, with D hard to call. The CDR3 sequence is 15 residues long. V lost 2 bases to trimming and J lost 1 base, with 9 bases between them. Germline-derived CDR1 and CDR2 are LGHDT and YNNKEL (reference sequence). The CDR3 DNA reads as TGTGCCAGCAGCCAACCGGGCCATTCTGGAAACACCATATATTTT. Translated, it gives CASSQPGHSGNTIYF.

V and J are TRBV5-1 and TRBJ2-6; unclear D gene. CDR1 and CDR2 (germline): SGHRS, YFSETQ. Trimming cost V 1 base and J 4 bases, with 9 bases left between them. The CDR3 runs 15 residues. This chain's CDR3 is CASSLSETGANVLTF. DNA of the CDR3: TGCGCCAGCAGCTTGTCTGAGACCGGGGCCAACGTCCTGACTTTC.

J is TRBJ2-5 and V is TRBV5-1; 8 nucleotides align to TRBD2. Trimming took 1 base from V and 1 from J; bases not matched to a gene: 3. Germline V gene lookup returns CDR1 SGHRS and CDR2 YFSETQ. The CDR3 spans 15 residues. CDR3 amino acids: CASSLSTSGQETQYF. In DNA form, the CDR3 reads TGCGCCAGCAGCTTGTCCACTAGCGGCCAAGAGACCCAGTACTTC. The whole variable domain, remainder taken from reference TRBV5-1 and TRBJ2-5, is KAGVTQTPRYLIKTRGQQVTLSCSPISGHRSVSWYQQTPGQGLQFLFEYFSETQRNKGNFPGRFSGRQFSNSRSEMNVSTLELGDSALYLCASSLSTSGQETQYFGPGTRLLVL.

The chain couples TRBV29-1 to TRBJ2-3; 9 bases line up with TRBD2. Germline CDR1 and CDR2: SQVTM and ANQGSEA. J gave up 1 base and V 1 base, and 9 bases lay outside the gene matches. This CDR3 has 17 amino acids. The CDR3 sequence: CSVEGSGRAIGTDTQYF. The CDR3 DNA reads TGCAGCGTTGAAGGTAGCGGGAGAGCTATTGGCACAGATACGCAGTATTTT.

The CDR3: CASSLRQGTEAFF. CDR3 DNA sequence: TGTGCCAGCAGCTTACGACAGGGAACTGAAGCTTTCTTT. This chain connects TRBV7-2 to TRBJ1-1; 7 bases agree with TRBD1. Germline lookup yields CDR1 SGHTA and CDR2 FQGNSA. Trimming removed 2 bases from V and 5 bases from J; junction bases left unmatched: 2. CDR3 size: 13 residues.

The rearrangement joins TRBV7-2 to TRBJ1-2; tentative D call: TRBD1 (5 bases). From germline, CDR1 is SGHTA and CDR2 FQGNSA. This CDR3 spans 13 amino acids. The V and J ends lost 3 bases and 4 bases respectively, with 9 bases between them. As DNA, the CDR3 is TGTGCCAGCAGCTTCAGGGACCCCTATGGCTACACCTTC. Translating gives CASSFRDPYGYTF.